This entry lists 4 T cell receptor beta chains sequenced from one sample in a study of cytomegalovirus exposure and HLA in healthy donors. This PCR relied on a set of 60 Vbeta primers and 13 Jbeta primers. Libraries were prepared by immunoSEQ multiplex PCR; TCRdb keeps only in-frame clonotypes and omits some of them. The profile covers around 100,000 clones, with 60% to 80% appearing a single time and about 8.3% taken by the ten largest. The specimen sequenced was PBMCs. The source is a man younger than 35 in good health and CMV-seropositive.

J is TRBJ1-2 and V is TRBV6-5; tentatively, D is TRBD1 (5 bases). The V end lost 5 bases, the J end lost 5 bases, and 18 bases lay between the germline ends. Germline V gene sequence: CDR1 MNHEY, CDR2 SVGAGI. This CDR3 comprises 15 residues. The DNA for the CDR3 is TGTGCCAGCAGTCCCGGGGGGAGCGGGGATTATGGCTACACCTTC. Its protein product is CASSPGGSGDYGYTF.

This sequence joins TRBV2 and TRBJ1-1; tentative D call: TRBD1 (5 bases). V was cut by 5 bases and J by 3 bases, with 10 bases left in between. The CDR3 is 13 residues long. CDR1 is SNHLY and CDR2 is FYNNEI in the germline V gene. In DNA form, the CDR3 reads TGTGCCAGCAGTCCTCGGGGGGACACTGAAGCTTTCTTT. Translation: CASSPRGDTEAFF.

J is TRBJ2-1 and V is TRBV5-1, with D perhaps TRBD1 (6 bases). Trimming took 4 bases from V and 6 from J, leaving 17 bases between them. CDR3 size: 15 residues. Germline lookup yields CDR1 SGHRS and CDR2 YFSETQ. CDR3 sequence (DNA): TGCGCCAGCAGCATTCGGACAGATCCCCCCAATGAGCAGTTCTTC. It specifies CASSIRTDPPNEQFF. Drawing the rest from reference TRBV5-1 and TRBJ2-1, the complete variable domain is KAGVTQTPRYLIKTRGQQVTLSCSPISGHRSVSWYQQTPGQGLQFLFEYFSETQRNKGNFPGRFSGRQFSNSRSEMNVSTLELGDSALYLCASSIRTDPPNEQFFGPGTRLTVL.

This rearrangement joins TRBV19 to TRBJ2-3; D might be TRBD2 (7 bases). The CDR3 consists of 18 residues. Trimming cost V 4 bases and J 0 bases, with 20 bases left between them. Looked up from germline, CDR1 is LNHDA and CDR2 is SQIVND (reference sequence). The CDR3 here is CASSTRSGERGSTDTQYF. DNA of the CDR3: TGTGCCAGTAGTACAAGATCAGGGGAGCGGGGAAGCACAGATACGCAGTATTTT. Together with reference TRBV19 and TRBJ2-3, the CDR3 gives the full variable domain: DGGITQSPKYLFRKEGQNVTLSCEQNLNHDAMYWYRQDPGQGLRLIYYSQIVNDFQKGDIAEGYSVSREKKESFPLTVTSAQKNPTAFYLCASSTRSGERGSTDTQYFGPGTRLTVL.